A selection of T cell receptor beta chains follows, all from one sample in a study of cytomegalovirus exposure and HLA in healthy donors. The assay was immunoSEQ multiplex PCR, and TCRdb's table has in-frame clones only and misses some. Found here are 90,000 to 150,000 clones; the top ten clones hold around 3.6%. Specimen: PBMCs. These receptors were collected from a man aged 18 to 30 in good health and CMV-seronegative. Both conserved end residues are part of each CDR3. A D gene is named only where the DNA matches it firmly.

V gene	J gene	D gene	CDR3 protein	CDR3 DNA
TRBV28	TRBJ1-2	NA	CASSPAGMAGDYGYTF	TGTGCCAGCAGTCCTGCCGGTATGGCAGGGGATTATGGCTACACCTTC
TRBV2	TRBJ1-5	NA	CASSRTGRGSNQPQHF	TGTGCCAGCAGTAGGACCGGGAGGGGTAGCAATCAGCCCCAGCATTTT
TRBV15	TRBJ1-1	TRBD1	CATSIRTGDTEAFF	TGTGCCACCAGCATTAGGACAGGCGACACTGAAGCTTTCTTT
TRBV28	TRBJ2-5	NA	CASSAAQQETQYF	TGTGCCAGCAGTGCGGCACAACAAGAGACCCAGTACTTC
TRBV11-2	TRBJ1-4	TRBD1	CASSPDRERNEKLFF	TGTGCCAGCAGCCCAGACAGGGAAAGGAATGAAAAACTGTTTTTT
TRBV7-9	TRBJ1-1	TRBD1	CASSILGQGAEAFF	TGTGCCAGCAGCATCCTAGGACAGGGCGCTGAAGCTTTCTTT
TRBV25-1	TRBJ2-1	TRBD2	CASTLAGAYNEQFF	TGTGCCAGCACTCTAGCGGGAGCATACAATGAGCAGTTCTTC
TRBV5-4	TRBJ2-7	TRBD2	CASSPKSGGSSYEQYF	TGTGCCAGCAGCCCCAAGAGTGGCGGGAGCTCCTACGAGCAGTACTTC
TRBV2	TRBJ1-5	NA	CASLGVETALF	TGTGCCAGCTTAGGGGTCGAGACAGCGCTTTTT
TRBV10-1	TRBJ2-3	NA	CASSPTPPAGDTQYF	TGCGCCAGCAGCCCAACTCCTCCCGCCGGAGATACGCAGTATTTT
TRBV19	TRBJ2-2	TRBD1	CASSIAGTGGANTGELFF	TGTGCCAGTAGTATTGCCGGGACAGGGGGCGCGAACACCGGGGAGCTGTTTTTT
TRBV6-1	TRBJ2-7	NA	CASSEDHFYEQYF	TGTGCCAGCAGTGAAGATCACTTCTACGAGCAGTACTTC
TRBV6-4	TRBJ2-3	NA	CASSEGSGSTDTQYF	TGTGCCAGCAGTGAGGGAAGCGGGAGCACAGATACGCAGTATTTT
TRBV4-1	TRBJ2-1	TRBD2	CASSPTSGSNEQFF	TGCGCCAGCAGCCCTACTAGCGGGAGTAATGAGCAGTTCTTC
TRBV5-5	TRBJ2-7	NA	CASSLDTAYEQYF	TGTGCCAGCAGCTTGGACACAGCCTACGAGCAGTACTTC
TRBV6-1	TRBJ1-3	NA	CASSDAPGASGNTIYF	TGTGCCAGCAGTGACGCACCGGGTGCCTCTGGAAACACCATATATTTT
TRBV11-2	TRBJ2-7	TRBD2	CASSRGLANYF	TGTGCCAGCAGCCGCGGACTAGCGAACTACTTC
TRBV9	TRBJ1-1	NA	CASSPTRGSTEAFF	TGTGCCAGCAGCCCTACACGAGGGAGCACTGAAGCTTTCTTT
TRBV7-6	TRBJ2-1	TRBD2	CASSRPNGTSGGDEQFF	TGTGCCAGCAGCCGACCCAACGGGACTAGCGGAGGAGATGAGCAGTTCTTC
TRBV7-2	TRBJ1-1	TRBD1	CASSLDRVQGEAFF	TGTGCCAGCAGCTTGGACAGGGTTCAGGGTGAAGCTTTCTTT
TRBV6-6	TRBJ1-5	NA	CASREGPSNQPQHF	TGTGCCAGCAGGGAGGGACCGAGTAATCAGCCCCAGCATTTT
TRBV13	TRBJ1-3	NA	CASSVDSPLNTIYF	TGTGCCAGCAGCGTCGACAGTCCTCTAAACACCATATATTTT
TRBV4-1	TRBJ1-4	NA	CASSLAAGYEKLFF	TGCGCCAGCAGCCTAGCGGCGGGGTATGAAAAACTGTTTTTT
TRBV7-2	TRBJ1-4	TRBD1	CASSRWAGDRVNEKLFF	TGTGCCAGCAGTCGGTGGGCAGGGGACAGGGTGAATGAAAAACTGTTTTTT
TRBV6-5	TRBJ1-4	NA	CASSRDREKLFF	TGTGCCAGCAGCAGGGATCGGGAAAAACTGTTTTTT
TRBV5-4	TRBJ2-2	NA	CASSFLGGELFF	TGTGCCAGCAGCTTCCTCGGCGGGGAGCTGTTTTTT
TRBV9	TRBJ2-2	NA	CASSETTGRPNTGELFF	TGTGCCAGCAGCGAGACCACAGGGAGACCGAACACCGGGGAGCTGTTTTTT
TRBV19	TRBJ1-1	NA	CASRLFTENTEAFF	TGTGCCAGTAGGCTTTTTACAGAGAACACTGAAGCTTTCTTT
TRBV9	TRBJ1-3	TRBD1	CASSMPTGATSSGNTIYF	TGTGCCAGCAGCATGCCAACAGGGGCGACCAGCTCTGGAAACACCATATATTTT
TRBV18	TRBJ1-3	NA	CASSPPRKRGNTIYF	TGTGCCAGCTCACCACCGAGGAAACGCGGAAACACCATATATTTT
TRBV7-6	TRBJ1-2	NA	CASSLSGRGEGYTF	TGTGCCAGCAGCTTATCAGGGCGCGGTGAAGGCTACACCTTC
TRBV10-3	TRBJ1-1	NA	CAISEDYIETEAFF	TGTGCCATCAGTGAGGACTATATAGAGACTGAAGCTTTCTTT
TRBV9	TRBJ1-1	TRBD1	CASSVGDSDTEAFF	TGTGCCAGCAGCGTAGGGGACAGCGACACTGAAGCTTTCTTT
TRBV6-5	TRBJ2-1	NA	CASSYLQGAVNEQFF	TGTGCCAGCAGTTACTTACAGGGAGCGGTCAATGAGCAGTTCTTC
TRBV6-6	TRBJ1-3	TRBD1	CASSYNGGGLDTIYF	TGTGCCAGCAGTTACAATGGAGGGGGCCTGGACACCATATATTTT